Listed below are T cell receptor beta chains from one sample, sequenced in a study of cytomegalovirus exposure and HLA in healthy donors. Produced via immunoSEQ multiplex PCR; TCRdb's table is partial and in-frame only. The table has roughly 200,000 clones, roughly 8.7% seen once. Sequences were obtained from PBMCs. The receptors here all came from a woman aged 25 to 39 in good health and CMV-seropositive. CDR3s include the opening cysteine and the closing phenylalanine or tryptophan.

V	J	CDR3
TRBV25-1	TRBJ2-3	CASSDSPPGAQYF
TRBV5-1	TRBJ1-1	CASSLTGVRNTEAFF
TRBV27	TRBJ1-1	CASSRTTTREARGAFF
TRBV27	TRBJ2-7	CASSLNSGGDYEQYF
TRBV6-5	-	CASRDSFSSYEQYF
TRBV7-8	TRBJ2-1	CASSLAIRRSDDEQFF
TRBV27	TRBJ2-7	CASSPRQGTYEQYF
TRBV23-1	TRBJ2-6	CASSQSPGQPFTPSCNVLTF
TRBV5-1	TRBJ2-7	CASSLDNYSYEQYF
TRBV5-6	TRBJ2-1	CASSGLSGTSGRGEQFF
TRBV25-1	TRBJ2-5	CASSEYRGQGQETQYF
TRBV9	TRBJ1-2	CASSDRQVTPYGYTF
TRBV30	TRBJ1-2	CAWTPGFPGYTF
TRBV6-6	-	CASSDRVHEQYF
TRBV7-9	TRBJ2-5	CASSYLRTGGFGETQYF